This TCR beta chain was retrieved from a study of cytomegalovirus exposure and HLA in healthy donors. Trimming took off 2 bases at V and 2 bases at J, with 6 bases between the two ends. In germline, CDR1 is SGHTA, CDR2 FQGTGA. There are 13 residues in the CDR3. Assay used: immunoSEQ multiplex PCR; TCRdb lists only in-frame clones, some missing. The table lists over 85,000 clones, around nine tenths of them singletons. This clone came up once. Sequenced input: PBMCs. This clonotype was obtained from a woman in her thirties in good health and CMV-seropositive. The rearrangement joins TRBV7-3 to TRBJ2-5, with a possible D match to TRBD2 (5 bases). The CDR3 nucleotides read TGTGCCAGCAGCTTATGGGAGCAAGAGACCCAGTACTTC. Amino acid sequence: CASSLWEQETQYF.